This is a list of T cell receptor beta chains from one sample in a study of T cell responses to AZD1222 COVID-19 vaccine. Sequencing was performed with immunoSEQ multiplex PCR; in TCRdb, only in-frame clones are kept and a portion is missing. The data show 150,000 to 180,000 clones, less than 90% seen once. The sequencing here drew on peripheral blood, taken on day 0 of MenACWY control vaccination. The source is an adult in good health. Both conserved end residues are part of each CDR3. D genes are given only for firm matches. For some rows the clone size is stated as once, few or many, or as a class when expanded; others skip it.

v_call	cdr3_length	j_call	d_call	clone_size	cdr3_nt	cdr3_aa
TRBV7-8	14	TRBJ2-2	TRBD1	-	TGTGCCAGCAGCCCGGACAGGGGGACCGGGGAGCTGTTTTTT	CASSPDRGTGELFF
TRBV5-5	16	TRBJ1-5	TRBD1	-	TGTGCCAGCAGCTTGATGGGACAGGGGTCGAATCAGCCCCAGCATTTT	CASSLMGQGSNQPQHF
TRBV14	15	TRBJ1-6	-	-	TGTGCCAGCAGCCAAGTAACAGGACCCAATTCACCCCTCCACTTT	CASSQVTGPNSPLHF
TRBV5-4	14	TRBJ1-2	TRBD1	-	TGTGCCAGCAGCACCGGGACAGGGAGGATCGGCTACACCTTC	CASSTGTGRIGYTF
TRBV5-1	12	TRBJ2-5	-	-	TGCGCCAGCAGCGAACAGCAAGAGACCCAGTACTTC	CASSEQQETQYF
TRBV6-6	12	TRBJ1-1	-	-	TGTGCCAGCAGTTCACCGACGACTGAAGCTTTCTTT	CASSSPTTEAFF
TRBV7-6	17	TRBJ2-7	TRBD2	-	TGTGCCAGCAGCTTAGTTCTCCCAGGAGCGGGAGTACCCGAGCAGTACTTC	CASSLVLPGAGVPEQYF
TRBV6-6	14	TRBJ1-2	-	-	TGTGCCAGCAGTTTAACGGACACCGAATATGGCTACACCTTC	CASSLTDTEYGYTF
TRBV29-1	16	TRBJ2-1	TRBD2	few	TGCAGCCCTGGAGGGACTAGCGGGGGGGCGGGCAATGAGCAGTTCTTC	CSPGGTSGGAGNEQFF
TRBV4-1	15	TRBJ1-5	TRBD1	-	TGCGCCAGCAGCCAGGGGGGGACAGGGGTTCAGCCCCAGCATTTT	CASSQGGTGVQPQHF
TRBV2	14	TRBJ1-5	-	-	TGTGCCAGCAGTGAGAGGGCAGGTAATCAGCCCCAGCATTTT	CASSERAGNQPQHF
TRBV5-8	18	TRBJ1-5	-	-	TGTGCCAGCAGCTTGGCTATCGGTTTCAGGGTAGACAATCAGCCCCAGCATTTT	CASSLAIGFRVDNQPQHF
TRBV28	13	TRBJ1-2	-	-	TGTGCCAGCAGACCCCATTCAGGGTTGGGCTACACCTTC	CASRPHSGLGYTF
TRBV28	14	TRBJ2-1	-	once	TGTGCCAGCATAAGGTTTAGGGGCGGCAATGAGCAGTTCTTC	CASIRFRGGNEQFF
TRBV6-2/TRBV6-3	13	TRBJ1-5	-	-	TGTGCCAGCAGTCGAGGGGGGGATCAGCCCCAGCATTTT	CASSRGGDQPQHF
TRBV19	14	TRBJ1-1	-	once	TGTGCCAGTAGTATCCGGGAGATATTGTCTGAAGCTTTCTTT	CASSIREILSEAFF
TRBV28	12	TRBJ2-3	-	-	TGTGCCAGCAGTTCGGGACCCCGGAGGCCGTATTTT	CASSSGPRRPYF
TRBV27	17	TRBJ2-6	-	many	TGTGCCAGCCTGCGCGGGGCGCAACTCGGTGGGGCCAACGTCCTGACTTTC	CASLRGAQLGGANVLTF
TRBV4-2	16	TRBJ1-4	-	-	TGTGCCAGCAGCCAAGATCCCGGAAGGGCCAATGAAAAACTGTTTTTT	CASSQDPGRANEKLFF
TRBV25-1	16	TRBJ1-3	-	-	TGTGCCAGCAGTGAATCCCGGCGGGTCCCTTTAAACACCATATATTTT	CASSESRRVPLNTIYF
TRBV5-6	16	TRBJ2-2	-	-	TGTGCCAGCAGCCTTTTCGCGAAAGCGAACACCGGGGAGCTGTTTTTT	CASSLFAKANTGELFF
TRBV7-9	15	TRBJ2-3	-	-	TGTGCCAGCAGCTCGTCAGGGGGAGGGGCAGATACGCAGTATTTT	CASSSSGGGADTQYF
TRBV11-3	15	TRBJ2-7	-	-	TGTGCCAGCAGCTTACAAGGGGCAGAGACCTACGAGCAGTACTTC	CASSLQGAETYEQYF
TRBV4-2	17	TRBJ2-1	TRBD1	-	TGTGCCAGCAGCCAAGCCCGGGGACAGGGGGTAATAGGTGAGCAGTTCTTC	CASSQARGQGVIGEQFF
TRBV4-3	14	TRBJ2-1	-	-	TGCGCCAGCAGCCAAGCGGGAATGGGCAATGAGCAGTTCTTC	CASSQAGMGNEQFF
TRBV28	16	TRBJ1-4	TRBD1	-	TGTGCCAGCAGTCCCACTCAACAGGGGCGACGGGAAAAACTGTTTTTT	CASSPTQQGRREKLFF
TRBV27	16	TRBJ2-1	TRBD2	-	TGTGCCAGCAGTTTCCGACTAGCGGGTCTTTTCGATGAGCAGTTCTTC	CASSFRLAGLFDEQFF
TRBV27	15	TRBJ2-7	-	-	TGTGCCAGCAGTTTGCTGGAAAGGGGGTCCTACGAGCAGTACTTC	CASSLLERGSYEQYF
TRBV7-9	18	TRBJ2-2	TRBD2	few	TGTGCCAGCAGCTTATCCGCCGGACTAGCGGGCCAAACCGGGGAGCTGTTTTTT	CASSLSAGLAGQTGELFF
TRBV5-1	14	TRBJ2-1	TRBD1	-	TGCGCCAGCAGCTCGGGACAGCCATACAATGAGCAGTTCTTC	CASSSGQPYNEQFF
TRBV12-3/TRBV12-4	13	TRBJ1-6	-	-	TGTGCCAGCAGTTTAATGAGGCATTCACCCCTCCACTTT	CASSLMRHSPLHF
TRBV7-9	15	TRBJ1-1	-	once	TGTGCCAGCAGCCAGGCAACAGGGATGAACACTGAAGCTTTCTTT	CASSQATGMNTEAFF
TRBV20-1	11	TRBJ2-5	-	-	TGCAGTGCTTGGAACCAAGAGACCCAGTACTTC	CSAWNQETQYF
TRBV11-2	14	TRBJ1-6	-	-	TGTGCCAGCAGCTTCGGGAACTATAATTCACCCCTCCACTTT	CASSFGNYNSPLHF
TRBV18	15	TRBJ1-2	-	once	TGTGCCAGCTCACCAAGAGACGAGGTTTGGGATGGCTACACCTTC	CASSPRDEVWDGYTF
TRBV19	12	TRBJ2-1	TRBD2	-	TGTGCCAGTAGTAGCTTAGCGGGTGAGCAGTTCTTC	CASSSLAGEQFF
TRBV28	13	TRBJ1-2	-	-	TGTGCCACCCGGACACTTAAAGACTATGGCTACACCTTC	CATRTLKDYGYTF
TRBV28	12	TRBJ1-5	-	-	TGTGCCAGCAGTGCCCCGAATCAGCCCCAGCATTTT	CASSAPNQPQHF
TRBV5-1	14	TRBJ1-2	-	-	TGCGCCAGCAGCAGCGACGGACTAAACTATGGCTACACCTTC	CASSSDGLNYGYTF
TRBV25-1	15	TRBJ2-1	TRBD2	-	TGTGCCAGCAGTGTACTAGCGGGAGTATCTAATGAGCAGTTCTTC	CASSVLAGVSNEQFF
TRBV5-4	18	TRBJ2-3	TRBD2	-	TGTGCCAGCAGCTTTACTCAATGGGCGGGGGGTATCACAGATACGCAGTATTTT	CASSFTQWAGGITDTQYF
TRBV28	18	TRBJ1-2	-	-	TGTGCCAGCAGCGAACGATGGAACAGTTCCCCCTCGAGTTATGGCTACACCTTC	CASSERWNSSPSSYGYTF
TRBV7-9	13	TRBJ1-2	-	-	TGTGCCAGCAGCTTAGAAGGGGGGACCGAGGTCACCTTC	CASSLEGGTEVTF
TRBV18	18	TRBJ2-6	-	-	TGTGCCAGCTCACCGCGGACAGCCCGGTCCCCTGGGGCCAACGTCCTGACTTTC	CASSPRTARSPGANVLTF
TRBV3-1/TRBV3-2	16	TRBJ1-2	-	-	TGTGCCAGCAGCCAAAACAACCTGGGAGGGGCCTATGGCTACACCTTC	CASSQNNLGGAYGYTF
TRBV30	12	TRBJ2-1	-	-	TGTGCCCGACGGACCCTTGCTTTGGAGCAGTTCTTC	CARRTLALEQFF
TRBV28	14	TRBJ1-2	TRBD1	-	TGTGCCAGCAGCCAGACAGGGGCGAACTATGGCTACACCTTC	CASSQTGANYGYTF
TRBV9	15	TRBJ2-1	TRBD1	-	TGTGCCAGCAGCGTTCAGACAGGGGCGAACAATGAGCAGTTCTTC	CASSVQTGANNEQFF
TRBV9	15	TRBJ1-2	TRBD1	-	TGTGCCAGCAGCGTAGCTTCGACAGGGAACTATGGCTACACCTTC	CASSVASTGNYGYTF
TRBV5-4	11	TRBJ2-7	-	-	TGTGCCAGCAGCTCCAGCACCGAGCAGTACTTC	CASSSSTEQYF
TRBV4-3	17	TRBJ2-7	-	-	TGCGCCAGCAGCCAAGGGGTCCAGGCGTCTGGCACCTACGAGCAGTACTTC	CASSQGVQASGTYEQYF